This TCR beta chain was recovered during a study of beta chain features in type 1 diabetes. Study results and caveats: Type 1 diabetes patients had moderately but significantly shorter TCRB CDR3s in all four CD4+ subsets.

With regard to this clone: Its antigen remains unknown.

The CDR3 loop spans 14 amino acids. V lost 10 bases to trimming and J lost 4 bases; unmatched junction nucleotides: 6. Germline V CDR1 and CDR2: MNHEY, SVGAGI. Sequencing targeted expressed TCRB transcripts, as all isolated RNA had been reverse transcribed. Method: immunoSEQ multiplex PCR; TCRdb's copy keeps in-frame clones and lacks some. The sample includes 300,000 to 350,000 clones, 9.3% of them seen just once. The chain carries TRBV6-5 and TRBJ2-3; 12 nucleotides match TRBD2. The specimen was central memory CD4+ T cells from blood. This TCR came from a man aged 25-45 years with type 1 diabetes. CDR3 loop: CATRTSGEADTQYF. CDR3 in DNA: TGTGCCACCCGGACTAGCGGGGAAGCAGATACGCAGTATTTT.